The present TCR beta chain was sequenced within a study of graft-versus-host responses after intestinal transplantation. The overall study: The whole recipient group had anti-thymocyte globulin induction followed by tacrolimus and steroids for 2 to 3 years. Study-level results: Allografts of patients with graft-donor T cell macrochimerism showed high graft-versus-host to host-versus-graft clone ratios. Recipient marrow held GvH clones, some first seen in ileum or blood.

The table came from immunoSEQ multiplex PCR; TCRdb's copy has only in-frame clones and leaves some out. The sample consists of tens of thousands of clones, over 80% of them appearing once. This clone came up once. Antigen unknown. The sample was unstimulated CD8+ T cells sorted from spleen or lymph node cells, taken before transplant. This receptor was taken from a human donor who was the organ donor for an intestinal transplant.

The CDR3 sequence is CASGLADPRTGGPGELFF. CDR3 nucleotide sequence: TGTGCTAGTGGTTTGGCCGACCCCCGGACAGGGGGCCCCGGGGAGCTGTTTTTT. The chain employs TRBV12-5 and TRBJ2-2; 11 bases are shared with TRBD1. J lost 6 bases, V lost 1 base, and 10 bases had no gene match. The CDR3 is 18 amino acids. Per germline, CDR1 LGHNT and CDR2 FRNRAP.